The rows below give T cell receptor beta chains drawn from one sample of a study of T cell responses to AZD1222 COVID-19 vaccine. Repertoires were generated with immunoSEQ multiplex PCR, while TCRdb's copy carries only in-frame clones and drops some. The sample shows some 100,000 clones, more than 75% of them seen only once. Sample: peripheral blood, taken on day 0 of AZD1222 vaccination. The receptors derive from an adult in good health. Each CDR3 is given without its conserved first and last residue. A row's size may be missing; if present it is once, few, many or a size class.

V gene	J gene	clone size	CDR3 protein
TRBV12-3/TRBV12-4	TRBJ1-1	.	ATKRDHTEAF
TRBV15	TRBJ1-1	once	ATSREGLNTEAF
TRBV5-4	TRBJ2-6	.	ASKGSGANVLT
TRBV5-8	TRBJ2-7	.	ASSLKGQGGYEQY
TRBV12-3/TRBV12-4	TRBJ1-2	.	ASSLEAGGYT
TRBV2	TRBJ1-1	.	ASSDRRGSTEAF
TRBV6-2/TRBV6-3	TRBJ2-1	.	ASSGQGWNEQF
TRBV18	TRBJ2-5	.	ASSPLPSGRYQETQY
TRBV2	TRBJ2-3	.	ASSSRSSTDTQY
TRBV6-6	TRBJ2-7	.	ASSLKQAGSYEQY
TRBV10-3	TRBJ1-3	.	AISVIQGSGNTIY
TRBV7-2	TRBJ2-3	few	ASSRQGGARDTQY
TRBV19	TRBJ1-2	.	ASSIGGGYT
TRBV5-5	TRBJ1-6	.	ASSPPDRAPNNSPLH
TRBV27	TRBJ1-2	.	ASSPTPNYPYGGYT
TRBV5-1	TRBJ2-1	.	ASSPGLAGGLWDEQF
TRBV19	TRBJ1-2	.	ASSIQGDYGYT
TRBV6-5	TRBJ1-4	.	ASSPGQATNEKLF